These T cell receptor beta chains were read from a single sample in a study of cytomegalovirus exposure and HLA in healthy donors. Profiling relied on immunoSEQ multiplex PCR, and the TCRdb table lists in-frame clones only, not all of them. The data hold roughly 100,000 clones, with around 76% observed a single time. The specimen was PBMCs. The receptor set was obtained from a woman under 30 in good health and CMV-seropositive. Each CDR3 is given with its conserved first and last residue. A D gene is named only where the DNA matches it firmly. Not every row has a clone size; where given, it reads once, few, many or a size class.

clone_size j_call d_call cdr3_length v_call cdr3_aa cdr3_nt
NA TRBJ2-4 NA 13 TRBV5-4 CAITGLVANIQYF TGTGCCATCACGGGGTTAGTCGCGAACATTCAGTACTTC
NA TRBJ2-7 NA 14 TRBV19 CASSIGGPAYEQYF TGTGCCAGTAGTATAGGGGGGCCTGCCTACGAGCAGTACTTC
NA TRBJ2-3 TRBD2 14 TRBV15 CATSRAGRLDTQYF TGTGCCACCAGCAGAGCCGGGAGGCTAGATACGCAGTATTTT
NA TRBJ2-7 TRBD2 15 TRBV7-9 CASSKDSGSSYEQYF TGTGCCAGCAGCAAAGATAGCGGGAGCTCCTACGAGCAGTACTTC
NA TRBJ2-7 TRBD1 15 TRBV5-1 CASSLDRAGGDEQYF TGCGCCAGCAGCCTTGACAGGGCCGGTGGGGACGAGCAGTACTTC
NA TRBJ2-3 TRBD2 15 TRBV10-3 CAIRLAGGGTDTQYF TGTGCCATCAGACTAGCGGGAGGGGGTACAGATACGCAGTATTTT
NA TRBJ1-2 NA 17 TRBV5-1 CASSLWGQDWANYGYTF TGCGCCAGCAGCTTGTGGGGGCAGGATTGGGCTAACTATGGCTACACCTTC
NA TRBJ1-2 NA 14 TRBV7-6 CASSLAGGSDGYTF TGTGCCAGCAGCTTAGCTGGGGGGAGTGATGGCTACACCTTC
NA TRBJ1-4 TRBD1 15 TRBV7-8 CASSSVGGLSEKLFF TGTGCCAGCAGCTCGGTAGGGGGCCTTAGTGAAAAACTGTTTTTT
NA TRBJ2-7 TRBD2 13 TRBV6-5 CASSRGGPSEQYF TGTGCCAGCAGTCGGGGGGGCCCCAGCGAGCAGTACTTC
NA TRBJ2-1 TRBD2 19 TRBV7-6 CASSQRVAGDFTSYNEQFF TGTGCCAGCAGCCAGAGGGTAGCGGGAGACTTCACCTCCTACAATGAGCAGTTCTTC
NA TRBJ1-5 TRBD1 16 TRBV19 CASSIGDGTGGQPQHF TGTGCCAGTAGTATAGGGGACGGGACAGGGGGACAGCCCCAGCATTTT
NA TRBJ2-7 NA 14 TRBV6-6 CASSSLLGHYEQYF TGTGCCAGCAGCTCCCTCCTCGGACACTACGAGCAGTACTTC
NA TRBJ1-2 TRBD1 15 TRBV7-8 CASSFQRQGWGGYTF TGTGCCAGCAGCTTCCAAAGACAGGGATGGGGTGGCTACACCTTC
many TRBJ1-4 NA 14 TRBV2 CASSEGSLNEKLFF TGTGCCAGCAGTGAGGGCAGCCTTAATGAAAAACTGTTTTTT
NA TRBJ1-2 NA 14 TRBV7-2 CASSLSPEPYGYTF TGTGCCAGCAGCTTATCCCCAGAACCATATGGCTACACCTTC
NA TRBJ1-5 NA 15 TRBV7-8 CASSRYDRSNQPQHF TGTGCCAGCAGCAGATATGACAGGAGCAATCAGCCCCAGCATTTT
NA TRBJ2-7 NA 14 TRBV2 CASSEGRASYGQYF TGTGCCAGCAGTGAAGGGCGGGCATCCTACGGGCAGTACTTC
NA TRBJ2-7 TRBD2 16 TRBV28 CASSLSLRDYSYEQYF TGTGCCAGCAGTCTTAGCCTCCGGGACTACTCCTACGAGCAGTACTTC
NA TRBJ2-7 NA 13 TRBV29-1 CSVEWSYPGEQYF TGCAGCGTTGAATGGTCCTATCCTGGCGAGCAGTACTTC
NA TRBJ2-7 TRBD1 14 TRBV29-1 CSVDNGDRVNEQYF TGCAGCGTTGATAATGGGGACAGGGTTAACGAGCAGTACTTC
NA TRBJ1-6 TRBD1 16 TRBV5-1 CASSLVPGTANSPLHF TGCGCCAGCAGCTTGGTCCCAGGGACAGCCAATTCACCCCTCCACTTT
NA TRBJ2-2 NA 17 TRBV9 CASSVSTRGSGTGELFF TGTGCCAGCAGCGTATCCACCCGCGGGTCGGGCACCGGGGAGCTGTTTTTT
NA TRBJ2-7 TRBD2 16 TRBV9 CASSVSDGRHSYEQYF TGTGCCAGCAGCGTTTCGGACGGGAGGCACTCCTACGAGCAGTACTTC
few TRBJ1-1 NA 20 TRBV4-3 CASSQDPTGVGVVGNTEAFF TGCGCCAGCAGCCAAGATCCGACAGGAGTTGGTGTTGTAGGGAACACTGAAGCTTTCTTT
NA TRBJ2-2 NA 15 TRBV7-2 CASSSEEQGDGELFF TGTGCCAGCAGCTCCGAAGAACAGGGTGACGGGGAGCTGTTTTTT
NA TRBJ2-7 TRBD1 15 TRBV6-5 CASTFGQGVAYEQYF TGTGCCAGCACCTTCGGACAGGGAGTTGCGTACGAGCAGTACTTC
NA TRBJ2-5 TRBD2 15 TRBV13 CASSFQTSVPMTQYF TGTGCCAGCAGCTTTCAGACTAGCGTCCCTATGACCCAGTACTTC
NA TRBJ2-7 TRBD2 19 TRBV7-6 CASSLVPSGRKMGSHEQYF TGTGCCAGCAGCTTAGTGCCTAGCGGGAGGAAGATGGGTTCGCACGAGCAGTACTTC
NA TRBJ1-6 TRBD1 14 TRBV6-5 CASSPTGGSSPLHF TGTGCCAGCAGTCCAACAGGGGGAAGTTCACCCCTCCACTTT
NA TRBJ2-2 NA 11 TRBV7-6 CASTDTGELFF TGTGCCAGCACTGACACCGGGGAGCTGTTTTTT
NA TRBJ1-1 NA 12 TRBV10-3 CAISESLQGSFF TGTGCCATCAGTGAGTCACTCCAGGGATCTTTCTTT
NA TRBJ2-7 NA 18 TRBV9 CASSPRDSGFQNSYEQYF TGTGCCAGCAGCCCGCGGGACTCCGGTTTTCAAAACTCCTACGAGCAGTACTTC
NA TRBJ1-6 TRBD1 18 TRBV5-1 CASSLGDRGPSGNSPLHF TGCGCCAGCAGCTTGGGGGACAGGGGGCCTTCGGGTAATTCACCCCTCCACTTT
NA TRBJ1-6 NA 20 TRBV18 CASSLVGTRTGSSYNSPLHF TGTGCCAGCTCGCTGGTCGGAACCCGGACGGGGAGCTCCTATAATTCACCCCTCCACTTT
NA TRBJ2-7 TRBD2 14 TRBV25-1 CASSVGGGSYEQYF TGTGCCAGCAGTGTCGGGGGGGGCTCCTACGAGCAGTACTTC
NA TRBJ2-1 NA 14 TRBV7-9 CASSLSEARNEQFF TGTGCCAGCAGCTTAAGCGAGGCCCGCAATGAGCAGTTCTTC
few TRBJ1-2 TRBD1 19 TRBV5-4 CASSSKGGGQGLSNYGYTF TGTGCCAGCAGCTCTAAAGGGGGGGGACAGGGTCTTTCTAACTATGGCTACACCTTC
NA TRBJ2-6 NA 13 TRBV10-3 CATVGAGANVLTF TGTGCCACCGTCGGGGCTGGGGCCAACGTCCTGACTTTC